This entry lists 5 T cell receptor beta chains sequenced from one sample in a study of blood T cell repertoires in COVID-19. Profiling relied on immunoSEQ multiplex PCR, and the TCRdb table lists in-frame clones only, not all of them. The sample consists of 95,000 to 150,000 clones, about four fifths of them appearing once. Material for sequencing was peripheral blood. The receptors here all came from a man older than 75 with active or convalescent COVID-19.

The rearrangement uses TRBV6-5 and TRBJ1-5, with D possibly TRBD1 on 6 matching bases. V was clipped by 6 bases and J by 5 bases, with 11 bases between them. This CDR3 is 13 amino acids long. Germline values: CDR1 MNHEY, CDR2 SVGAGI. This CDR3 is CASSPQGYQPQHF. CDR3 sequence (DNA): TGTGCCAGCAGCCCACAGGGTTATCAGCCCCAGCATTTT.

V is TRBV4-3 and J is TRBJ1-1, with 7 bases matching TRBD1. The J segment lost 4 bases and the V segment lost 1 base, leaving 3 bases of the junction unmatched. Per germline, CDR1 LGHNA and CDR2 YSLEER. The CDR3 spans 14 residues. The CDR3 DNA is TGCGCCAGCAGCCAAGTCTACAGGGGCACTGAAGCTTTCTTT. It yields the protein CASSQVYRGTEAFF.

This rearrangement joins TRBV19 to TRBJ2-5, with TRBD2 matching over 9 bases. Unmatched junction bases numbered 9, after V lost 5 bases and J lost 5 bases. The length of the CDR3 is 15 residues. CDR1 is LNHDA, CDR2 SQIVND, per germline (reference sequence). The CDR3 DNA reads as TGTGCCAGTAGTGTCCTAGCGGGGACCGGGGAGACCCAGTACTTC. The encoded protein is CASSVLAGTGETQYF.

CDR3 sequence (DNA): TGTGCCAGCAGATCGGGAGCCTCTGGAAACACCATATATTTT. Its translation: CASRSGASGNTIYF. V and J are TRBV6-5 and TRBJ1-3, with D uncertain. V lost 6 bases, J lost 0 bases, and 9 bases lay in between. CDR1 is MNHEY, CDR2 SVGAGI, per germline. The CDR3 loop spans 14 amino acids.

The gene calls are TRBV7-9 and TRBJ2-1; 12 bases agree with TRBD2. This CDR3 is built from 15 residues. J gave up 9 bases and V 1 base, and 4 bases lay outside the gene matches. Germline V lookup: CDR1 SEHNR, CDR2 FQNEAQ (reference sequence). The CDR3 nucleotides are TGTGCCAGCAGCTTAGAACTAGCGGGGGGTGGTGAGCAGTTCTTC. This gives the protein CASSLELAGGGEQFF. The full variable domain, completed using reference TRBV7-9 and TRBJ2-1, is DTGVSQNPRHKITKRGQNVTFRCDPISEHNRLYWYRQTLGQGPEFLTYFQNEAQLEKSRLLSDRFSAERPKGSFSTLEIQRTEQGDSAMYLCASSLELAGGGEQFFGPGTRLTVL.